Sequencing of this T cell receptor beta chain was carried out in a study of T cell repertoires in cytomegalovirus infection. Study information: Shared public TCR beta signatures pointed to both CMV infection and a matching HLA type. The study, taken as a whole, reports: HLA-C-restricted CMV clonotypes gave the most frequent clonotype in two of eight donors. Identification of carriers of CMV plus the relevant HLA was performed using cumulative public TCR beta family frequency.

Trimming removed 8 bases from V and 1 base from J, with 14 bases in between. Germline CDR1 reads LGHNT; CDR2 reads FRNRAP. The CDR3 runs 14 residues. In its sample, this clonotype was seen many times. As yet, its antigen is unknown. TCRdb independently ran MiXCR on the reads; one entry per CDR3 protein. The sample lists about 260,000 distinct CDR3 sequences; 9.1% were seen once. The rearrangement links TRBV12-5 to TRBJ1-1; D remains ambiguous. The sequenced sample consisted of PBMCs. The receptor was derived from a human donor in good health (CMV status not recorded). Some clones in this sample may be carry-over from other donors' samples. CDR3 in amino acids: CASHHFVSNTEAFF. The CDR3 nucleotides read TGTGCTAGTCACCATTTCGTTTCGAACACTGAAGCTTTCTTT.